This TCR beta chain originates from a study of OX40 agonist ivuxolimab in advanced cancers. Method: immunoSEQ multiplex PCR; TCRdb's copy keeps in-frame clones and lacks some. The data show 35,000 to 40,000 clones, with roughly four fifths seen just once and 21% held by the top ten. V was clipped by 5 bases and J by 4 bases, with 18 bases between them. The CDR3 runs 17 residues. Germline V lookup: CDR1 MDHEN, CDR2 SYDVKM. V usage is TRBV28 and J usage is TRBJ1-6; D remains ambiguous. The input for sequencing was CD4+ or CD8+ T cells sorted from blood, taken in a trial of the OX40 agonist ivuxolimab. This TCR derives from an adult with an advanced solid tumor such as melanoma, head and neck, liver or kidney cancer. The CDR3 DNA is TGTGCCAGCAGTATATACGACGGGATTGGGTATAATTCACCCCTCCACTTT. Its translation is CASSIYDGIGYNSPLHF.